This T cell receptor beta chain was recorded in a study of blood T cells in healthy people across ages. Then a second PCR, running roughly 7 to 11 cycles, was carried out with a sample-barcoded 5' primer and a J-beta primer mix. TCRdb reprocessed the 5' RACE reads with MiXCR, giving one entry per CDR3 protein. The sample shows about 800,000 distinct CDR3 sequences, 20% to 30% of them seen only once. Drawn from each donor were 8.5 to 10 milliliters of peripheral blood. There are 14 residues in the CDR3. The germline gives CDR1 MDHEN, CDR2 SYDVKM. This clonotype was observed a handful of times. Its antigen is as yet unknown. An end of the junction does not agree with germline; a read error may underlie this. Findings and limits, study-wide: Naive and antigen-experienced cells could not be conclusively compared, given unsorted PBMCs.

These data were likewise used in another study, on T cells of mothers and their children. This second study notes: It was through the M1S primer of the second PCR that sample barcodes and 2-4 random nucleotides were added. Evidence of persistent microchimeric T cell clones was absent.

The V call is TRBV28, the J call TRBJ1-4; 7 bases line up with TRBD1. The specimen sequenced was blood. This sequence originates from a boy aged 5-17 years in good health. The CDR3, as DNA: TGTGCCAACAGTCCGTGGACAGGCAACGAAAAACTGTTTTTT. This sequence encodes CANSPWTGNEKLFF.